This TCR beta chain is from a study of CD8 T cells in Susac syndrome. Notes on the study in general: In its TCR sequencing and HLA analysis, the study acknowledged that the number of individuals was relatively small.

Remarks on this clonotype: Its target is unknown.

Trimming left V 3 bases short and J 3 bases short, with 17 bases between. From germline, CDR1 is KGHDR and CDR2 SFDVKD. This CDR3 spans 17 amino acids. Random hexamers were used to reverse transcribe the RNA input (roughly 0.5 to 1 ug). TCRdb independently ran MiXCR on the immunoSEQ multiplex PCR reads; one entry per CDR3 protein. The table lists more than 55,000 distinct CDR3 sequences, 96% of them singletons. The TCR originated in a human donor with multiple sclerosis. The V and J genes are TRBV24-1 and TRBJ2-1; D is ambiguous. The material sequenced was CD4+ T cells from PBMCs. CDR3 sequence reads: CATSDPTGPHDYNEQFF. Written as DNA, the CDR3 is TGTGCCACCAGTGATCCCACGGGCCCCCACGACTACAATGAGCAGTTCTTC.